The 17 T cell receptor beta chains reported below all come from one sample, sequenced in a study of human T cells and chemical hapten exposure (dated by TCRdb to the early 2020s). Reading the label with the study, this specimen's time point is: patch test 3, about 24 weeks after DPC sensitization. The treatment or condition label of this sample denotes: therapeutic diphenylcyclopropenone sensitization with weekly scalp DPC. Library preparation was by RACE. The sample was run on a NextSeq 500. TCRdb reran the public reads through fastp at Q25 and MiXCR, keeping productive beta chains. Each CDR3 protein gets just one entry, which takes the most common genes and DNA from the rows behind it. For this sample there are about 90,000 distinct CDR3 sequences; 11% appear just once. The ten largest clonotypes hold 1.1% of the sample. Sequences were derived from whole blood, sampled in connection with sensitization to the hapten diphenylcyclopropenone (DPC). These TCRs come from a woman in her 30s with alopecia areata. Some clones in this sample may be carry-over from other donors' samples.

This clonotype has ten or more counts. This sequence joins TRBV10-2 and TRBJ1-5; tentatively, D is TRBD1 (5 bases). Per germline, CDR1 WSHSY and CDR2 SAAADI. V shed 7 bases and J shed 6 bases, with 13 bases lying between them. CDR3 length: 13 residues. As DNA, the CDR3 is TGCGCCAGCAAGGGGCCGGGAAGTCAGCCCCAGCATTTT. Translation gives CASKGPGSQPQHF.

This clonotype showed up just a few times. V gene TRBV6-5 combines with J gene TRBJ2-5; D may be TRBD2 (5 bases). The CDR3 sequence is 14 residues long. Trimming pared 6 bases from V and 4 bases from J, leaving 15 bases between. Per the germline V gene, CDR1 is MNHEY and CDR2 is SVGAGI. In nucleotides, the CDR3 is TGTGCCAGCAGCCTTTCCGGGGTTTTAGAGACCCAGTACTTC. Protein: CASSLSGVLETQYF.

This clonotype was seen repeatedly, ten times or more. The V call is TRBV11-2, the J call TRBJ2-5; D is perhaps TRBD1 (5 bases). In germline, CDR1 is SGHAT, CDR2 FQNNGV. The CDR3 runs to 18 residues. Trimming cost V 0 bases and J 3 bases, with 20 bases left between them. This chain's CDR3 is CASSLDRRSQGEEETQYF. The CDR3 DNA reads TGTGCCAGCAGCTTAGATCGTCGTAGTCAGGGCGAGGAAGAGACCCAGTACTTC.

This clonotype was found a few times. The genes are TRBV6-2 or TRBV6-3 and TRBJ2-7, with D tentatively TRBD1 or TRBD2 (5 bases each). V lost 5 bases and J lost 2, with 7 bases in between. Per the germline V gene, CDR1 is MNHEY and CDR2 is SVGEGT. There are 12 residues in the CDR3. This chain's CDR3 is CASSGTAYEQYF. The CDR3, as DNA: TGTGCCAGCAGTGGGACCGCCTACGAGCAGTACTTC.

In this sample, this clonotype turned up many times. The rearrangement uses TRBV7-9 and TRBJ2-5, with D uncertain. Trimming removed 5 bases at V and 5 bases at J, with 15 bases between. CDR1 is SEHNR, CDR2 FQNEAQ, per germline (reference sequence). This CDR3 has 14 amino acids. This chain's CDR3 is CASSLRTAVETQYF. The CDR3 nucleotides read TGTGCCAGCAGCCTACGGACGGCGGTGGAGACCCAGTACTTC.

This clonotype was counted ten times or more. V gene TRBV30 combines with J gene TRBJ1-2; TRBD1 agrees at 7 bases. This CDR3 comprises 13 residues. The germline gives CDR1 GTSNPN, CDR2 SVGIG (reference sequence). V lost 3 bases, J lost 7 bases, and 8 bases stayed unmatched. The CDR3 reads CAWRGQLLLGYTF. The CDR3 DNA follows: TGTGCCTGGAGGGGACAGCTACTTCTTGGCTACACCTTC.

This clonotype was seen many times. The chain combines TRBV28 with TRBJ2-7; the D gene is possibly TRBD2 (5 bases). Germline CDR1 reads MDHEN; CDR2 reads SYDVKM. The CDR3 sequence is 11 residues long. V was pared by 6 bases and J by 3 bases, with 6 bases between. DNA for the CDR3: TGTGCCAGCAGCCGGGGCTACGAGCAGTACGTC. Its translation is CASSRGYEQYV.

This clonotype qualifies as medium-sized. The V and J genes are TRBV7-9 and TRBJ2-7, with 7 positions matching TRBD2. Germline CDR1 and CDR2: SEHNR and FQNEAQ (reference sequence). V was pared by 5 bases and J by 0 bases, with 4 bases of the junction left unmatched. There are 14 residues in the CDR3. The CDR3 bases are TGTGCCAGCAGCCCGAGGACTAGCTCCTACGAGCAGTACTTC. Protein: CASSPRTSSYEQYF.

On this clonotype itself: A junction end diverges from the germline sequence, so it may reflect a read error. The chain recombines TRBV27 with TRBJ2-2, with TRBD2 as a possible D gene (5 bases). The germline CDR1 and CDR2 sequences are MNHEY and SMNVEV (reference sequence). The CDR3 loop spans 15 amino acids. The chain's CDR3 is CASSLWVGGTGELFF. Written as DNA, the CDR3 is TGTGCCAGCAGTTTATGGGTTGGTGGCACCGGGGAGCTATTTTTT.

The chain has TRBV6-2 or TRBV6-3 and TRBJ2-3; no clear D. Trimming took 2 bases from V and 4 from J, leaving 16 bases between them. Germline-derived CDR1 and CDR2 are MNHEY and SVGEGT. CDR3 size: 16 residues. The CDR3 DNA follows: TGTGCCAGCAGTTACGGGTTACAAGATATTGCAGATACGCAGTATTTT. This codes for CASSYGLQDIADTQYF.

This clonotype showed up just a few times. V is TRBV20-1 and J is TRBJ1-2; D gene unclear. The CDR3 totals 11 residues. Trimming left V 2 bases short and J 2 bases short, with 3 bases between. Per the germline V gene, CDR1 is DFQATT and CDR2 is SNEGSKA (reference sequence). CDR3 in DNA: TGCAGTGCTAGACAGAACTATGGCTACACCTTC. Amino acid sequence: CSARQNYGYTF.

This clonotype has ten or more counts. The chain employs TRBV3-1 and TRBJ2-6, with D perhaps assigned TRBD1 or TRBD2 (5 bases each). The CDR3 loop spans 14 amino acids. The germline CDR1 and CDR2 sequences are LGHDT and YNNKEL (reference sequence). V lost 4 bases and J lost 1, with 5 bases in between. CDR3 protein: CASSRGSGANVLTF. The CDR3 DNA reads TGTGCCAGCAGCCGGGGGTCTGGGGCCAACGTCCTGACTTTC.

This clonotype occurred many times. This chain connects TRBV5-4 to TRBJ2-1; tentatively, D is TRBD2 (6 bases). CDR3 length equals 14 residues. The V and J ends lost 5 bases and 7 bases respectively, with 16 bases between them. Per germline, CDR1 SGHNT and CDR2 YYREEE (reference sequence). The chain's CDR3 is CASRRGTPWNEQFF. Written as DNA, the CDR3 is TGTGCCAGCAGGCGCGGGACTCCTTGGAATGAGCAGTTCTTC.

This clonotype came up many times. The genes are TRBV7-9 and TRBJ2-1, with 9 bases identical to TRBD2. With 6 bases clipped from V and 4 bases from J, the junction kept 4 bases outside the gene matches. There are 14 residues in the CDR3. Per the germline V gene, CDR1 is SEHNR and CDR2 is FQNEAQ (reference sequence). CDR3 protein: CASSRLAEYNEQFF. DNA of the CDR3: TGTGCCAGCAGTAGACTAGCGGAATACAATGAGCAGTTCTTC. The full variable domain, rest sourced from reference TRBV7-9 and TRBJ2-1, is DTGVSQNPRHKITKRGQNVTFRCDPISEHNRLYWYRQTLGQGPEFLTYFQNEAQLEKSRLLSDRFSAERPKGSFSTLEIQRTEQGDSAMYLCASSRLAEYNEQFFGPGTRLTVL.

Many counts were recorded for this clonotype. The CDR3 DNA sequence: TGCAGCGTCGACATCGGGACCCCATCGAACACCGGGGAGCTGTTTTTT. Amino acid sequence: CSVDIGTPSNTGELFF. This chain joins TRBV29-1 and TRBJ2-2; D tentatively reads TRBD1 or TRBD2 (5 bases each). V lost 6 bases and J lost 0, with 17 bases in between. Germline values: CDR1 SQVTM, CDR2 ANQGSEA. The CDR3 totals 16 residues.

This clonotype was observed many times. This rearrangement joins TRBV18 to TRBJ2-3, with unresolved D. The ends were cut back, 3 bases at V and 4 bases at J, with 2 bases in the middle. CDR3 size: 11 residues. In germline, CDR1 is KGHSH, CDR2 LQKENI. The CDR3 coding sequence is TGTGCCAGCTCACCGGCAGATACGCAGTATTTT. Residues: CASSPADTQYF.

Many counts were recorded for this clonotype. The chain is built from TRBV20-1 and TRBJ2-7; D gene uncertain. From germline, CDR1 is DFQATT and CDR2 SNEGSKA (reference sequence). Trimming left V 5 bases short and J 3 bases short, with 17 bases between. The CDR3 runs to 14 residues. CDR3 sequence: CSAGLGKYDYEQYF. The CDR3, as DNA: TGCAGTGCTGGGCTAGGGAAATACGACTACGAGCAGTACTTC.